The source of this TCR beta chain is a study of OX40 agonist ivuxolimab in advanced cancers. Study in general: Around 40% of patients had received prior checkpoint inhibitor therapy. General study findings and limits: At 0.1 to 3.0 mg/kg and by week 6, clonal expansion occurred in CD4+ and CD8+ blood T cells.

The assay was immunoSEQ multiplex PCR, and TCRdb's table has in-frame clones only and misses some. The repertoire holds about 49,000 clones, with 75% to 90% as singletons. CDR3 length equals 13 residues. V was cut by 0 bases and J by 4 bases, with 9 bases left in between. CDR1 and CDR2 (germline): SQVTM, ANQGSEA. Regarding this clone: As yet, its antigen is unknown.

V is TRBV29-1 and J is TRBJ1-2; D might be TRBD1 (5 bases). This receptor was obtained from an adult with an advanced solid tumor such as melanoma, head and neck, liver or kidney cancer. The specimen comprised CD4+ or CD8+ T cells sorted from blood, sampled in a trial of the OX40 agonist ivuxolimab. The CDR3 region has the DNA TGCAGCGTTGAAGACGTACAGGTCTATGGCTACACCTTC. This gives the protein CSVEDVQVYGYTF.